The sequence of this T cell receptor beta chain was determined in a study of blood T cell repertoires in COVID-19. The protocol was immunoSEQ multiplex PCR, while the TCRdb copy is restricted to in-frame clones and leaves out a portion. The sample includes some 370,000 clones, 70% to 90% of them seen just once. The germline V and J ends were trimmed by 3 bases and 6 bases, with 15 bases remaining between them. Germline V gives CDR1 SGHAT, CDR2 FQNNGV. The CDR3 length is 14 residues. The gene calls are TRBV11-2 and TRBJ2-7; TRBD2 might be the D (6 bases). The specimen was peripheral blood. This TCR derives from a man between 35 and 55 years old with acute or convalescent COVID-19. CDR3 sequence: CASSLGARDSEQYF. In DNA form, the CDR3 reads TGTGCCAGCAGCTTGGGCGCTAGGGACTCCGAGCAGTACTTC.